This T cell receptor (beta chain) stems from a study of cytomegalovirus exposure and HLA in healthy donors. V lost 2 bases to trimming and J lost 0 bases, with 11 bases between them. This CDR3 has 16 amino acids. Germline V gene lookup returns CDR1 WSHSY and CDR2 SAAADI. On this clone: Its antigen is not known.

PCR used 60 Vbeta primers and 13 Jbeta primers. Clones were read by immunoSEQ multiplex PCR, and TCRdb kept only the in-frame ones, dropping some. Seen here are approximately 92,000 clones, less than 70% observed once, and the top ten hold approximately 2.9%. Points from the study as a whole: Later on, an analysis showed TCR association rates differing by HLA locus, with DRB1 the most and HLA-C the fewest. The classifier was said to identify cytomegalovirus status with high specificity and sensitivity.

Donors were ostensibly healthy at sampling, although undocumented immune exposures were probable. Sequencing was performed on PBMCs. This receptor was taken from a middle-aged man in good health and CMV-seronegative. The chain employs TRBV10-2 and TRBJ2-1; D not certain. The CDR3: CASSEPDSSSYNEQFF. The CDR3 nucleotides read TGCGCCAGCAGTGAGCCCGACTCCAGCTCCTACAATGAGCAGTTCTTC.